One and the same sample provided the 31 T cell receptor beta chains below, sequenced in a study of beta chain features in type 1 diabetes. These receptors' targets are unknown. Study-wide results and caveats: Moderately but significantly shorter TCRB CDR3s were found in Type 1 diabetes patients in all four CD4+ subsets.

Sequencing targeted expressed TCRB transcripts, as all isolated RNA had been reverse transcribed. TCRdb keeps only in-frame clones here, not all; method: immunoSEQ multiplex PCR. The table records over 100,000 clones, roughly 15% of them present only once. Sequenced: central memory CD4+ T cells from blood. The receptor set was obtained from a man aged 30 to 39 with type 1 diabetes.

This chain links TRBV5-1 with TRBJ1-4, with a possible D match to TRBD1 (5 bases). The V end was cut by 0 bases, the J end by 8 bases, with 11 bases between. CDR1 is SGHRS, CDR2 YFSETQ, per germline. The length of the CDR3 is 14 residues. The CDR3 DNA is TGCGCCAGCAGCTTGGACAACGGGGACGAAAAACTGTTTTTT. This gives the protein CASSLDNGDEKLFF.

The chain couples TRBV9 to TRBJ1-1; D not certain. With 0 bases removed from V and 0 bases from J, the gap between germline ends came to 9 bases. Germline V gives CDR1 SGDLS, CDR2 YYNGEE. The CDR3 has 15 residues. The CDR3 spells CASSVGGRLNTEAFF. In DNA, the CDR3 is TGTGCCAGCAGCGTAGGTGGCAGACTGAACACTGAAGCTTTCTTT.

This clone showed up just a few times. The chain combines TRBV5-4 with TRBJ2-3; the D is unclear. The germline CDR1 and CDR2 sequences are SGHNT and YYREEE (reference sequence). The CDR3 covers 15 residues. Trimming took 4 bases from V and 2 from J, leaving 14 bases between them. The CDR3 region has the DNA TGTGCCAGCAGCCCCACCCCCTTTCCCACAGATACGCAGTATTTT. Translation gives CASSPTPFPTDTQYF.

This clone has just a few counts. This chain uses TRBV7-2 with TRBJ2-3, with D perhaps matching TRBD2 (6 bases). The V and J ends lost 0 bases and 2 bases respectively, with 12 bases between them. This CDR3 is 16 amino acids long. CDR1 is SGHTA and CDR2 is FQGNSA in the germline V gene. CDR3 loop: CASSLATAGFTDTQYF. The CDR3 DNA reads TGTGCCAGCAGCTTAGCGACGGCGGGGTTCACAGATACGCAGTATTTT.

The rearrangement joins TRBV28 to TRBJ1-6, with a possible D match to TRBD1 (5 bases). This CDR3 contains 14 residues. Trimming left V 5 bases short and J 6 bases short, with 11 bases between. CDR1 and CDR2 (germline): MDHEN, SYDVKM. In DNA form, the CDR3 reads TGTGCCAGCAGTATCCCCAGGGTTAATTCACCCCTCCACTTT. It encodes CASSIPRVNSPLHF.

The V and J genes are TRBV6-5 and TRBJ2-7; no reliable D call. Trimming took off 2 bases at V and 0 bases at J, with 8 bases between the two ends. The CDR3 length is 14 residues. CDR1 and CDR2 (germline): MNHEY, SVGAGI. CDR3 sequence: CASSYAWDSYEQYF. Here the CDR3 DNA reads TGTGCCAGCAGTTACGCTTGGGACTCCTACGAGCAGTACTTC.

CDR3: CASSSTGGISKLFF. The CDR3 region has the DNA TGTGCCAGCAGTTCGACGGGAGGGATTAGCAAACTGTTTTTT. This chain links TRBV11-2 with TRBJ1-4; D remains unclear. Deletions cut 6 bases from V and 11 bases from J, with 19 bases between. Germline V gives CDR1 SGHAT, CDR2 FQNNGV. This CDR3 is 14 amino acids long.

This clone occurred a few times. This CDR3 reads CASSARQGSQPQHF. Here the CDR3 DNA reads TGTGCCAGCAGCGCACGACAGGGTAGCCAGCCCCAGCATTTT. The rearrangement links TRBV7-6 to TRBJ1-5; 7 nucleotides match TRBD1. The V segment lost 5 bases and the J segment 7 bases; nucleotides outside the gene matches: 8. The CDR3 length is 14 residues. CDR1 SGHVS and CDR2 FNYEAQ come from the germline V gene.

This clone was detected a few times. The rearrangement joins TRBV7-3 to TRBJ2-7; 10 positions agree with TRBD1. The V segment lost 0 bases and the J segment 4 bases; nucleotides outside the gene matches: 0. The CDR3 spans 14 residues. CDR1 SGHTA and CDR2 FQGTGA come from the germline V gene. CDR3 sequence (DNA): TGTGCCAGCAGCTTAACGGGACAGGGGTACGAGCAGTACTTC. It encodes CASSLTGQGYEQYF.

The J gene is TRBJ1-2, the V gene TRBV13, with a weak D call TRBD1 (6 bases). Trimming left V 5 bases short and J 7 bases short, with 17 bases between. CDR3 length: 14 residues. Germline loops: CDR1 PRHDT, CDR2 FYEKMQ (reference sequence). CDR3 in amino acids: CASSPSGGLGGYTF. The CDR3 nucleotides read TGTGCCAGCAGCCCATCGGGGGGCTTAGGTGGCTACACCTTC.

The gene calls are TRBV2 and TRBJ2-5; 11 bases fit TRBD2. This CDR3 has 15 amino acids. V lost 8 bases, J lost 2 bases, and 7 bases stayed unmatched. CDR1 is SNHLY, CDR2 FYNNEI, per germline. The CDR3 DNA is TGTGCCAGCGGACTACTAGCGGGGGCTCAAGAGACCCAGTACTTC. Its translation: CASGLLAGAQETQYF.

About this clone: The same CDR3 also results from other DNA sequences found in this sample. The chain is built from TRBV2 and TRBJ2-3, with 9 bases matching TRBD1. CDR1 and CDR2 (germline): SNHLY, FYNNEI. CDR3 size: 14 residues. With 4 bases clipped from V and 1 base from J, the junction kept 0 bases outside the gene matches. The CDR3 DNA is TGTGCCAGCAGTGGGGACAGGGGCACAGATACGCAGTATTTT. Residues: CASSGDRGTDTQYF.

Only a few counts were recorded for this clone. This chain connects TRBV7-2 to TRBJ2-3; D is undetermined. Per germline, CDR1 SGHTA and CDR2 FQGNSA. V was cut by 1 base and J by 5 bases, with 10 bases left in between. This CDR3 region has 14 residues. The CDR3 loop reads CASSLDGYGDTQYF. DNA of the CDR3: TGTGCCAGCAGCTTAGACGGCTACGGAGATACGCAGTATTTT.

This clone was detected a few times. The rearrangement uses TRBV6-1 and TRBJ1-4; possibly TRBD1 for D (5 bases). Trimming removed 10 bases at V and 5 bases at J, with 17 bases between. The CDR3 is 14 amino acids. Germline lookup yields CDR1 MNHNS and CDR2 SASEGT. CDR3 sequence reads: CAISRSGQNEKLFF. CDR3 DNA sequence: TGTGCCATTTCAAGATCGGGGCAAAATGAAAAACTGTTTTTT.

The chain uses TRBV5-1 and TRBJ2-1; D is uncertain. Germline CDR1 reads SGHRS; CDR2 reads YFSETQ. V lost 4 bases and J lost 2, with 4 bases in between. CDR3 length equals 12 residues. The CDR3 sequence: CASSGAYNEQFF. The CDR3 DNA follows: TGCGCCAGCAGCGGGGCCTACAATGAGCAGTTCTTC.

The chain uses TRBV6-6 and TRBJ1-1; 7 bases map to TRBD1. The CDR3 contains 15 residues. The germline gives CDR1 MNHNY, CDR2 SVGAGI (reference sequence). V lost 5 bases and J lost 0; bases outside the gene matches: 6. Written as DNA, the CDR3 is TGTGCCAGCAGTCTAGACAGGGCCTTGAACACTGAAGCTTTCTTT. This codes for CASSLDRALNTEAFF.

The chain combines TRBV6-1 with TRBJ2-2; D gene ambiguous. CDR3 length: 14 amino acids. V lost 2 bases, J lost 5 bases, and 9 bases lay in between. Germline V gene sequence: CDR1 MNHNS, CDR2 SASEGT. The CDR3 region is CASSEPGRTGELFF. The CDR3 nucleotides read TGTGCCAGCAGTGAACCCGGTCGTACCGGGGAGCTGTTTTTT.

The chain recombines TRBV11-2 with TRBJ1-5; maybe TRBD1 (5 bases). V was shortened by 4 bases and J by 1 base, with 11 bases between the two germline ends. CDR1 is SGHAT and CDR2 is FQNNGV in the germline V gene. The CDR3 runs to 15 residues. As DNA, the CDR3 is TGTGCCAGCAGCTCCACGACAGCGAGCAATCAGCCCCAGCATTTT. It codes for CASSSTTASNQPQHF.

CDR3 region: CASSQGKWTDTQYF. The CDR3 region has the DNA TGCGCCAGCAGCCAGGGGAAGTGGACAGATACGCAGTATTTT. The chain couples TRBV4-3 to TRBJ2-3; D is unclear. CDR1 LGHNA and CDR2 YSLEER come from the germline V gene. The CDR3 loop spans 14 amino acids. Trimming stripped 3 bases from V and 3 bases from J, with 10 bases between.

This clone came up a few times. The chain is built from TRBV5-6 and TRBJ2-1; tentative D call: TRBD1 (6 bases). V lost 0 bases and J 7 bases, leaving 11 bases between the germline ends. The germline CDR1 and CDR2 sequences are SGHDT and YYEEEE. The CDR3 is 14 amino acids. In DNA, the CDR3 is TGTGCCAGCAGCTTGGCCATGCAGGGGAATGAGCAGTTCTTC. Protein sequence: CASSLAMQGNEQFF.

This chain uses TRBV7-2 with TRBJ1-2, with no clear D. Germline CDR1 reads SGHTA; CDR2 reads FQGNSA. V was shortened by 2 bases and J by 7 bases, with 11 bases between the two germline ends. CDR3 length: 13 amino acids. The CDR3 DNA follows: TGTGCCAGCAGCTTAAATTTGGGTGGTGGCTACACCTTC. Encoded protein: CASSLNLGGGYTF.

This clone was recorded a few times. This chain connects TRBV11-2 to TRBJ2-1; D is perhaps TRBD2 (6 bases). V shed 5 bases and J shed 5 bases, with 19 bases lying between them. From germline, CDR1 is SGHAT and CDR2 FQNNGV. CDR3 length: 16 amino acids. The CDR3 reads CASSAERLAGHNEQFF. In nucleotides, the CDR3 is TGTGCCAGCAGCGCAGAAAGATTGGCGGGGCACAATGAGCAGTTCTTC.

This clone was picked up a small number of times. The chain carries TRBV6-1 and TRBJ2-3; no reliable D call. The V gene's germline CDR1 is MNHNS and CDR2 SASEGT. There are 14 residues in the CDR3. V lost 9 bases to trimming and J lost 6 bases, with 19 bases between them. CDR3 region: CASALLDPTDTQYF. CDR3 DNA: TGTGCCAGTGCCCTCTTAGACCCGACCGATACGCAGTATTTT.

This clone has a handful of counts. The gene calls are TRBV7-7 and TRBJ2-1; possible D gene TRBD1, 6 bases. Trimming removed 0 bases from V and 9 bases from J, with 18 bases in between. CDR3 size: 16 residues. From germline, CDR1 is SSHAT and CDR2 FNYEAQ (reference sequence). The CDR3 sequence: CASSLAPGQGFGEQFF. The CDR3 DNA reads TGTGCCAGCAGCTTAGCTCCGGGACAAGGGTTTGGTGAGCAGTTCTTC. The full variable domain, rest sourced from reference TRBV7-7 and TRBJ2-1, is GAGVSQSPRYKVTKRGQDVTLRCDPISSHATLYWYQQALGQGPEFLTYFNYEAQPDKSGLPSDRFSAERPEGSISTLTIQRTEQRDSAMYRCASSLAPGQGFGEQFFGPGTRLTVL.

The count of this clone is one. CDR3 in amino acids: CAWRPSHRVVTDTQYF. The DNA for the CDR3 is TGTGCCTGGAGGCCTTCCCACAGGGTTGTAACAGATACGCAGTATTTT. The chain couples TRBV30 to TRBJ2-3; TRBD1 is a possible D gene (6 bases). Germline values: CDR1 GTSNPN, CDR2 SVGIG (reference sequence). The V end was cut by 3 bases, the J end by 3 bases, with 19 bases between. The CDR3 extends over 16 amino acids. Complete variable domain (other parts from reference TRBV30 and TRBJ2-3): SQTIHQWPATLVQPVGSPLSLECTVEGTSNPNLYWYRQAAGRGLQLLFYSVGIGQISSEVPQNLSASRPQDRQFILSSKKLLLSDSGFYLCAWRPSHRVVTDTQYFGPGTRLTVL.

There are a few counts of this clone. The chain employs TRBV9 and TRBJ1-2, with no clear D. V gave up 4 bases and J gave up 5 bases, with 15 bases separating them. This CDR3 spans 14 amino acids. Germline V gene data show CDR1 as SGDLS and CDR2 as YYNGEE. In DNA form, the CDR3 reads TGTGCCAGCAGCCCGGACGGCTTGATGTATGGCTACACCTTC. Residues: CASSPDGLMYGYTF.

The chain has TRBV27 and TRBJ2-4; tentative D call: TRBD2 (5 bases). This CDR3 spans 15 amino acids. Germline V gene sequence: CDR1 MNHEY, CDR2 SMNVEV (reference sequence). Trimming pared 6 bases from V and 0 bases from J, leaving 12 bases between. The CDR3 bases are TGTGCCAGCAGCTTGACGGGATTAGCCAAAAACATTCAGTACTTC. Translation: CASSLTGLAKNIQYF.

This clone was picked up a small number of times. The rearrangement joins TRBV25-1 to TRBJ2-3; D possibly uses TRBD1 or TRBD2 (6 bases each). The germline V and J ends were trimmed by 0 bases and 6 bases, with 16 bases remaining between them. Germline V gene data show CDR1 as MGHDK and CDR2 as SYGVNS. This CDR3 is built from 16 residues. The CDR3 is CASSEYQRGPSDTQYF. In DNA, the CDR3 is TGTGCCAGCAGTGAATATCAACGGGGGCCTTCGGATACGCAGTATTTT.

This clone came up many times. The V call is TRBV7-2, the J call TRBJ2-1; D could derive from TRBD1 or TRBD2 (5 bases each). Trimming pared 8 bases from V and 4 bases from J, leaving 9 bases between. The CDR3 consists of 12 residues. Germline V gene sequence: CDR1 SGHTA, CDR2 FQGNSA. CDR3 coding DNA: TGTGCCAGCTGGGACGGATACAATGAGCAGTTCTTC. This codes for CASWDGYNEQFF.

This clone was seen more than once but under ten times. DNA of the CDR3: TGTGCCTGGAAAGTTGCGGGAAGTTACGAGCAGTACTTC. The encoded protein is CAWKVAGSYEQYF. The chain couples TRBV30 to TRBJ2-7; D perhaps matches TRBD2 (6 bases). Germline-derived CDR1 and CDR2 are GTSNPN and SVGIG (reference sequence). The V and J ends lost 4 bases and 4 bases respectively, with 14 bases between them. The CDR3 loop spans 13 amino acids. The variable domain in full, with the rest retrieved from reference TRBV30 and TRBJ2-7, is SQTIHQWPATLVQPVGSPLSLECTVEGTSNPNLYWYRQAAGRGLQLLFYSVGIGQISSEVPQNLSASRPQDRQFILSSKKLLLSDSGFYLCAWKVAGSYEQYFGPGTRLTVT.

This clone was counted only a few times. The chain recombines TRBV29-1 with TRBJ1-4; 10 bases match TRBD1. Unmatched junction bases numbered 10, after V lost 4 bases and J lost 8 bases. This CDR3 contains 15 residues. The germline CDR1 and CDR2 sequences are SQVTM and ANQGSEA. CDR3 in DNA: TGCAGCGTTGGTCTCGGGACAGGGGCCATCGAAAAACTGTTTTTT. Amino acid sequence: CSVGLGTGAIEKLFF. Full variable domain (rest looked up from reference TRBV29-1 and TRBJ1-4): SAVISQKPSRDICQRGTSLTIQCQVDSQVTMMFWYRQQPGQSLTLIATANQGSEATYESGFVIDKFPISRPNLTFSTLTVSNMSPEDSSIYLCSVGLGTGAIEKLFFGSGTQLSVL.